Described below is a single T cell receptor beta chain sequence and its context. CDR1 is LNHDA and CDR2 is SQIVND in the germline V gene (reference sequence). V lost 1 base and J 6 bases, leaving 19 bases between the germline ends. This CDR3 region has 16 residues. Clones were read by immunoSEQ multiplex PCR, and TCRdb kept only the in-frame ones, dropping some. The sample shows 800,000 to 950,000 clones, 90% to 97% of them seen only once. This specimen comes from a study of shared clonotypes between healthy human individuals. Cells designated naive CD8 were CD45RO-negative and were positively selected for CCR7, with terminally differentiated effector memory CD45RA+ cells excluded.

The sequencing sample was made of naive CD8+ T cells sorted from blood. The gene calls are TRBV19 and TRBJ2-7; D is perhaps TRBD2 (6 bases). The sequence was obtained from a man aged 25-40 years in good health. CDR3 sequence reads: CASSIGPRGGYSEQYF. CDR3 DNA sequence: TGTGCCAGTAGTATAGGCCCCCGTGGAGGGTATAGCGAGCAGTACTTC.